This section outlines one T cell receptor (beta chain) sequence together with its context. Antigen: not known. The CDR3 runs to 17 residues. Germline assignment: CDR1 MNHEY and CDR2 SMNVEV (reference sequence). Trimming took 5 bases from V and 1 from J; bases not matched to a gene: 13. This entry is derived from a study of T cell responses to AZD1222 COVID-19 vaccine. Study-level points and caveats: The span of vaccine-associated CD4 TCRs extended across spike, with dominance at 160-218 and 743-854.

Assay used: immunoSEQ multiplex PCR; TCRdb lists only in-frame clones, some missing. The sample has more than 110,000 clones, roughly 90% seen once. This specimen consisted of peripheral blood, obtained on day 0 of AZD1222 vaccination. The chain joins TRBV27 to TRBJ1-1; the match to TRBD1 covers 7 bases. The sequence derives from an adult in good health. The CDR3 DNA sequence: TGTGCCAGCAGTAACGTGGGAGGGGGCCGGAGGAACACTGAAGCTTTCTTT. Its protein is CASSNVGGGRRNTEAFF.